This T cell receptor (beta chain) derives from a study of T cell responses to AZD1222 COVID-19 vaccine. Study-wide results and caveats: Vaccine-related CD4 TCRs covered spike, predominating at 160-218 and 743-854. Sampling that yielded the repertoires occurred only after the peak T cell response. Possibly, clonal diversity was underestimated; donors were largely white British and included more females.

TCRdb's table, derived via immunoSEQ multiplex PCR, lists solely in-frame clones and lacks some. The sample includes roughly 200,000 clones, approximately 90% of them seen just once. This clone was seen a few times. Its specificity is not known. V lost 0 bases to trimming and J lost 3 bases, with 9 bases between them. Germline CDR1 and CDR2: LNHNV and YYDKDF (reference sequence). CDR3 size: 15 residues. This clonotype was sampled from an adult who received the AZD1222 COVID-19 vaccine. The chain links TRBV15 to TRBJ1-5; D gene uncertain. The material sequenced was peripheral blood, taken 28 days after the second AZD1222 dose. The CDR3 bases are TGTGCCACCAGCAGAGATGCGAGGGTCAATCAGCCCCAGCATTTT. This codes for CATSRDARVNQPQHF.